This TCR beta chain stems from a study of blood T cell repertoires in COVID-19. The CDR3 contains 15 residues. V gave up 7 bases and J gave up 4 bases; unmatched junction bases: 11. The germline V gene encodes CDR1 MNHEY and CDR2 SVGAGI. The table came from immunoSEQ multiplex PCR; TCRdb's copy has only in-frame clones and leaves some out. The data contain about 54,000 clones, roughly 79% of them seen just once; the ten biggest clones take up over 4%. V and J are TRBV6-5 and TRBJ1-2; the match to TRBD1 covers 8 bases. The specimen was peripheral blood. This TCR came from a woman in her sixties or seventies with acute or convalescent COVID-19. The CDR3 is CASTSTGTGFYGYTF. The CDR3 bases are TGTGCCAGCACCTCCACCGGGACAGGCTTCTATGGCTACACCTTC.